This T cell receptor beta chain derives from a study of T cells in Graves' hyperthyroidism and ophthalmopathy. There are 17 residues in the CDR3. With 3 bases clipped from V and 1 base from J, the junction kept 6 bases outside the gene matches. The germline gives CDR1 SGHAT, CDR2 FQDESV (reference sequence). Diagnosis rested on symptoms, serum thyroxine and TRAb, thyroid ultrasound, and orbital computed tomography. Amplification yielded TCR beta CDR3 regions, with RNA transcripts as the source. HTBI primers were the set used in a first-round RT-PCR of the TCR CDR3. TCRdb itself ran the multiplex PCR reads through MiXCR, one entry per CDR3 protein. This sample has about 420,000 distinct CDR3 sequences; 12% to 15% occur once, and the top ten carry roughly 4.8%.

The receptor was isolated from a woman younger than 30 with Graves' hyperthyroidism. The sequencing sample was made of blood. The gene calls are TRBV11-1 and TRBJ2-6; 7 bases fit TRBD1. CDR3 in amino acids: CASSFDRVGSGANVLTF. The CDR3 DNA reads as TGTGCCAGCAGCTTCGACAGGGTCGGATCTGGGGCCAACGTCCTGACTTTC.